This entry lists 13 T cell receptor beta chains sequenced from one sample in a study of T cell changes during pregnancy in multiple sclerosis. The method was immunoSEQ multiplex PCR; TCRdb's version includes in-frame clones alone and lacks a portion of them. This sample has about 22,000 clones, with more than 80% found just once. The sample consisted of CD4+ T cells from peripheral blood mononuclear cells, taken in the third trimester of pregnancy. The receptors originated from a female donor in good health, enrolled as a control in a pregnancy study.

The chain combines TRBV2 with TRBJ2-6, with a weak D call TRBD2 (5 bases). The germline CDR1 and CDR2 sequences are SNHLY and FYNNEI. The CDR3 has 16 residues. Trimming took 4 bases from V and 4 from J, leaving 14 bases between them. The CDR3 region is CASSGTGVRGANVLTF. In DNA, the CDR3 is TGTGCCAGCAGTGGGACTGGGGTCCGGGGGGCCAACGTCCTGACTTTC.

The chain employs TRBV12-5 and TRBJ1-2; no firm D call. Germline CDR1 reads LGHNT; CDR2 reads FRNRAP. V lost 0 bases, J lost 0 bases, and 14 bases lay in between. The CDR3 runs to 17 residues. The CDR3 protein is CASGLVFRQASNYGYTF. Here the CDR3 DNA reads TGTGCTAGTGGTTTGGTCTTCCGGCAGGCTTCTAACTATGGCTACACCTTC.

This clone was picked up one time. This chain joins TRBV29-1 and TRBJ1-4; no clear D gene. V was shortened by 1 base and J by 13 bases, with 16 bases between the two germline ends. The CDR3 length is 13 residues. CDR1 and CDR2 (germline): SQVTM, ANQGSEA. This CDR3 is CSVEGEQPVGLFF. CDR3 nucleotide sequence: TGCAGCGTTGAAGGGGAGCAGCCGGTCGGACTGTTTTTT.

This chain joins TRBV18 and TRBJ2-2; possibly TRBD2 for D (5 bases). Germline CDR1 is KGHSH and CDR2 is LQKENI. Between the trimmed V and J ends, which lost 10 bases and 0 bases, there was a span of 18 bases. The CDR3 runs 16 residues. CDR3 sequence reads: CAIRGSHTSNTGELFF. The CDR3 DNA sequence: TGTGCCATCCGAGGGAGCCACACCTCGAACACCGGGGAGCTGTTTTTT.

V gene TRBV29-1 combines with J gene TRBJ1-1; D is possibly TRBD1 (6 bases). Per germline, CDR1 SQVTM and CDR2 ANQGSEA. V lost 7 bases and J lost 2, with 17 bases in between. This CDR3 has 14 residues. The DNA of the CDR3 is TGCAGCGCAACCAGGACAGCCTACAACACTGAAGCTTTCTTT. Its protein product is CSATRTAYNTEAFF.

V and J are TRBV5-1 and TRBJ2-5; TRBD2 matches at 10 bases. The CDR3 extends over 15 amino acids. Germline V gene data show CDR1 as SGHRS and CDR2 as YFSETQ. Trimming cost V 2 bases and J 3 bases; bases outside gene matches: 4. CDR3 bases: TGCGCCAGCAGCTTTGGGACTAGCGTTGAAGAGACCCAGTACTTC. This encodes CASSFGTSVEETQYF. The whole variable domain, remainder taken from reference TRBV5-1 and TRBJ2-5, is KAGVTQTPRYLIKTRGQQVTLSCSPISGHRSVSWYQQTPGQGLQFLFEYFSETQRNKGNFPGRFSGRQFSNSRSEMNVSTLELGDSALYLCASSFGTSVEETQYFGPGTRLLVL.

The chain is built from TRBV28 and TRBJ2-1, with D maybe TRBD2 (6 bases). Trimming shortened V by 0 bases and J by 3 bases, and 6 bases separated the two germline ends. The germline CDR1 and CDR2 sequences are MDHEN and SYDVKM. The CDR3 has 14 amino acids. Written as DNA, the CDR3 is TGTGCCAGCAGTTTATGGGGGGGCTACAATGAGCAGTTCTTC. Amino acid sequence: CASSLWGGYNEQFF.

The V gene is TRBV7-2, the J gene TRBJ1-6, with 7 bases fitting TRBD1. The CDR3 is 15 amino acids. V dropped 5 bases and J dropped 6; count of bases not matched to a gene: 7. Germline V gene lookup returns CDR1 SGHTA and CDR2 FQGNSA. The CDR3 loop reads CASSPRGPGNSPLHF. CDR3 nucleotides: TGTGCCAGCAGCCCAAGGGGGCCTGGTAATTCACCCCTCCACTTT.

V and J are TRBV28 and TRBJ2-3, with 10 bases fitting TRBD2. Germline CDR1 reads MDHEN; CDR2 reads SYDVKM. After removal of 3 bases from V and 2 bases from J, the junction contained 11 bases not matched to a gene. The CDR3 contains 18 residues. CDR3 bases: TGTGCCAGCAGTTTCGAGCAGGCTAGCGGGAGATACACAGATACGCAGTATTTT. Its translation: CASSFEQASGRYTDTQYF.

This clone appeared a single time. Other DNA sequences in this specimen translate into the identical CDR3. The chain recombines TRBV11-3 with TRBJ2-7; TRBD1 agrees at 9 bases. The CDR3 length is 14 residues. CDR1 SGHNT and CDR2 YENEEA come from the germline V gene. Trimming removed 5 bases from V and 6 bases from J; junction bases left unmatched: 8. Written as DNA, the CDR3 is TGTGCCAGCAGCCCGGGACAGGGCTCATCCGAGCAGTACTTC. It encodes CASSPGQGSSEQYF.

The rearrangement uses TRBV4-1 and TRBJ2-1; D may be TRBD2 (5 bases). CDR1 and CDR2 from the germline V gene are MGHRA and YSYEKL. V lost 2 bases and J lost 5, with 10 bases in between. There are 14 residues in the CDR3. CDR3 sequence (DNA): TGCGCCAGCAGCCAAACTACTAGAGACAATGAGCAGTTCTTC. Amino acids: CASSQTTRDNEQFF.

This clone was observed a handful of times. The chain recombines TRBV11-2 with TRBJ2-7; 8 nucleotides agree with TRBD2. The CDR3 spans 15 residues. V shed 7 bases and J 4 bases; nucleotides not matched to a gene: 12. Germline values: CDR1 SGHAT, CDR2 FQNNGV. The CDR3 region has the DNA TGTGCCAGCAACCCGGGGGGGTTTTGGGATTACGAGCAGTACTTC. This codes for CASNPGGFWDYEQYF. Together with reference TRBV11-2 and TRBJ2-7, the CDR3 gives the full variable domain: EAGVAQSPRYKIIEKRQSVAFWCNPISGHATLYWYQQILGQGPKLLIQFQNNGVVDDSQLPKDRFSAERLKGVDSTLKIQPAKLEDSAVYLCASNPGGFWDYEQYFGPGTRLTVT.

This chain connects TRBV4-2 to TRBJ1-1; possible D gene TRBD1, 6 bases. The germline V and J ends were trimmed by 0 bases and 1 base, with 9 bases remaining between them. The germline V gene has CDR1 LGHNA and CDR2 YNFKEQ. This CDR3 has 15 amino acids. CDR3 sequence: CASSQDGTPNTEAFF. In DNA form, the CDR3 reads TGTGCCAGCAGCCAAGATGGGACACCGAACACTGAAGCTTTCTTT.